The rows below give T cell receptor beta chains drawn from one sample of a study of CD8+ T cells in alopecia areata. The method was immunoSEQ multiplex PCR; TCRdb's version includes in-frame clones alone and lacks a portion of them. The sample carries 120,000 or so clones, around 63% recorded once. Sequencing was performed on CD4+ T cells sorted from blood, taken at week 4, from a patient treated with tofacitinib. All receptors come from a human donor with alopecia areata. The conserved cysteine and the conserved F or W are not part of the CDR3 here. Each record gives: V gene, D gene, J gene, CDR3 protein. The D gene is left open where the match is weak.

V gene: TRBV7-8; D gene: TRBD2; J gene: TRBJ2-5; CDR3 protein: ASNRGGNQETQY
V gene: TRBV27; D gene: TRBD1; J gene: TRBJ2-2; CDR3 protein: ASRIRQGATGELF
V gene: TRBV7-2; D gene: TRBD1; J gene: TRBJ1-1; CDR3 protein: ASSSSPDRGRMNTEAF
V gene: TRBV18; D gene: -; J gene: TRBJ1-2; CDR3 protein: ASSVADELYGYT
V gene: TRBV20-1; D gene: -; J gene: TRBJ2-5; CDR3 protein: SASKETQY
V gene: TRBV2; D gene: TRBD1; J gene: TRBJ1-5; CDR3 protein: ASSSTGGEQPQH
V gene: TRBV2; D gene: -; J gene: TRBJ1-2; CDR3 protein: ASSLGSYGYT
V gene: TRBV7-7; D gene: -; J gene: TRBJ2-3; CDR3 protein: ASSQGRTDTQY
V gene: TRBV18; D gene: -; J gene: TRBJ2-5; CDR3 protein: ASSPRGQETQY
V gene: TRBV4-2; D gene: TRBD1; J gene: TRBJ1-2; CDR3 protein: ASSQVMDRGFSYGYT
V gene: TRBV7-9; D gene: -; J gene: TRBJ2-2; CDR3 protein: ASSFEVTGELF
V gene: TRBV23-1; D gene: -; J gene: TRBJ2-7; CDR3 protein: ASSQRTGRAGLDEQY
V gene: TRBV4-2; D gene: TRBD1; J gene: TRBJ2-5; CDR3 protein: ASSQQQGSAMETQY
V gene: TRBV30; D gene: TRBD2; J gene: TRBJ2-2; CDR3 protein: AWSARTSVDTGELF
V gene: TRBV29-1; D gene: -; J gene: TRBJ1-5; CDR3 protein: SVADSLPNQPQH
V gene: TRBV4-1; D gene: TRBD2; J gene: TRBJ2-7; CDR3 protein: ASSQDLMTSGSHEQY
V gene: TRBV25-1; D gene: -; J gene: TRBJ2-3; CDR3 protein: ASSELQGTSTDTQY
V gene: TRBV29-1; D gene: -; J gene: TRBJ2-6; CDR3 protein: SVDMGSGANVLT
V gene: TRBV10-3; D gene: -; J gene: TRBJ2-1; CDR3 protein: AISESSVSYNEQF
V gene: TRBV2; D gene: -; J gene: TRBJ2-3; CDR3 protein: ASIYGGPGTDTQY
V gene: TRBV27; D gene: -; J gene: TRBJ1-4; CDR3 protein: ASSFGIQGKLF
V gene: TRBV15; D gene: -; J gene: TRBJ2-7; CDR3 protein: ATSRARGAFFEQY
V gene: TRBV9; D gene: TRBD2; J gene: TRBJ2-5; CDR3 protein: ASSPIAGRETQY
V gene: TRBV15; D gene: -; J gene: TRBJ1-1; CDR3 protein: ATSKIGSAGTEAF
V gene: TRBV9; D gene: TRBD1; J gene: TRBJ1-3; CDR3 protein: ASSVLPDRAGNTIY
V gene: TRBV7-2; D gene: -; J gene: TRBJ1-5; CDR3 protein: ASSLGRVNQPQH
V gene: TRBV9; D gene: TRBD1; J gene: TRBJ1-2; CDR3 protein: ASSPWTGRSGYT
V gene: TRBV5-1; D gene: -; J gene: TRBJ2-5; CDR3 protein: ASSLTGETQY
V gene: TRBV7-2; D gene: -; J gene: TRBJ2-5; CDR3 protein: ASSLVETQY
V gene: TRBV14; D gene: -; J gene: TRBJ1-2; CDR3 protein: ASSQEVRARYT
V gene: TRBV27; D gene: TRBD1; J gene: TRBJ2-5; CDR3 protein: ASSRQGEETQY
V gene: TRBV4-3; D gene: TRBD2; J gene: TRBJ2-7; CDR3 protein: ASSQSSGAVEQY
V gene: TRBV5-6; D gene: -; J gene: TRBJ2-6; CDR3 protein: ASSLVGQSGANVLT
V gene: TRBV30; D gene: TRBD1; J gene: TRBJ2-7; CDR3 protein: AWSVERPLRQGPVYEQY
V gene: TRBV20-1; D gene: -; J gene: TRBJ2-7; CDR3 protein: SAGSPNEQY
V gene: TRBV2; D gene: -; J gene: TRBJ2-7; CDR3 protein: ASSEFGGPDYEQY
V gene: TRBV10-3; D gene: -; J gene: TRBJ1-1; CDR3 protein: AISESGANTEAF
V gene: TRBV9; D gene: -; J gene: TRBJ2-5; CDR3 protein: ASSVGRVRETQY
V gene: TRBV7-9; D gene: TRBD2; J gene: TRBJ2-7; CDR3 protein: ASSFLREAEQY
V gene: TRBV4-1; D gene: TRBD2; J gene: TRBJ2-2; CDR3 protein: ASSHGRGGFPGELF
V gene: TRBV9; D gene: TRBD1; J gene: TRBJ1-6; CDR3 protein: ASSFRDRENSPLH